A single sample is the source of the 8 T cell receptor beta chains below, sequenced in a study of T cell responses to AZD1222 COVID-19 vaccine. TCRdb's copy holds only in-frame clones and misses some; the assay was immunoSEQ multiplex PCR. Of 94,000 or so clones in the sample, nearly 90% were seen once. The sample consisted of peripheral blood, taken on day 0 of AZD1222 vaccination. The origin of the receptors is an adult in good health.

V usage is TRBV28 and J usage is TRBJ1-1, with D maybe TRBD1 (6 bases). The CDR3 runs to 13 residues. CDR1 MDHEN and CDR2 SYDVKM come from the germline V gene. V was cut by 7 bases and J by 2 bases, with 11 bases left in between. The CDR3 here is CASKPGHNTEAFF. For the CDR3, the DNA is TGTGCCAGCAAACCGGGACACAACACTGAAGCTTTCTTT.

The V and J genes are TRBV7-9 and TRBJ2-3, with TRBD2 identical over 13 bases. Trimming took 5 bases from V and 9 from J; bases not matched to a gene: 11. Per germline, CDR1 SEHNR and CDR2 FQNEAQ (reference sequence). CDR3 length: 16 residues. As DNA, the CDR3 is TGTGCCAGCAGCCGGACTAGCGGGGGCCCAGGGGGAACGCAGTATTTT. It translates to CASSRTSGGPGGTQYF.

CDR3 DNA: TGTGCCATTTCCGGGGGCGTCGGCTATGGCTACACCTTC. Translating it yields CAISGGVGYGYTF. The chain has TRBV6-5 and TRBJ1-2; D might be TRBD1 (6 bases). CDR1 and CDR2 from the germline V gene are MNHEY and SVGAGI. V lost 10 bases to trimming and J lost 4 bases, with 16 bases between them. This CDR3 spans 13 amino acids.

The chain combines TRBV6-2 or TRBV6-3 with TRBJ2-2; a possible D gene is TRBD2 (5 bases). The V and J ends lost 2 bases and 0 bases respectively, with 13 bases between them. Germline lookup yields CDR1 MNHEY and CDR2 SVGEGT. This CDR3 is 17 amino acids long. The CDR3 spells CASSYLLATSNTGELFF. CDR3 nucleotides: TGTGCCAGCAGTTACCTCCTAGCAACCTCGAACACCGGGGAGCTGTTTTTT.

A single count supports this clone. This chain uses TRBV19 with TRBJ1-6, with 11 nucleotides matching TRBD1. The CDR3 extends over 15 amino acids. Germline assignment: CDR1 LNHDA and CDR2 SQIVND (reference sequence). V shed 5 bases, J shed 9 bases, and the junction held 6 bases outside the gene matches. CDR3 residues: CASSPPGQGVSPLHF. The DNA of the CDR3 is TGTGCCAGTAGTCCTCCGGGACAGGGGGTTTCACCCCTCCACTTT.

This clone was detected once. The chain links TRBV13 to TRBJ1-2, with D unresolved. V dropped 8 bases and J dropped 6 bases, with 7 bases sitting between them. CDR1 and CDR2 from the germline V gene are PRHDT and FYEKMQ (reference sequence). CDR3 length: 10 amino acids. CDR3 DNA: TGTGCCAGCGGAGCGCATGGCTACACCTTC. Translated, it gives CASGAHGYTF.

This chain joins TRBV7-3 and TRBJ1-2; possible D gene TRBD1, 5 bases. CDR1 and CDR2 from the germline V gene are SGHTA and FQGTGA. V was pared by 3 bases and J by 6 bases, with 11 bases between. This CDR3 has 13 amino acids. The chain's CDR3 is CASSFRQQDGYTF. DNA of the CDR3: TGTGCCAGCAGCTTTCGACAGCAAGATGGCTACACCTTC.

This rearrangement joins TRBV7-2 to TRBJ2-1, with D tentatively TRBD1 or TRBD2 (5 bases each). The length of the CDR3 is 15 residues. V was clipped by 7 bases and J by 4 bases, with 17 bases between them. Germline CDR1 and CDR2: SGHTA and FQGNSA. Here the CDR3 reads CASTRDWGPYNEQFF. The CDR3 nucleotides are TGTGCCAGCACCCGCGACTGGGGACCTTACAATGAGCAGTTCTTC.